The clone carrying this TCR beta chain occurred many times. The data were obtained in a study of T cells of healthy individuals. In germline, CDR1 is GTSNPN, CDR2 SVGIG (reference sequence). CDR3 size: 12 residues. V was pared by 3 bases and J by 6 bases, with 11 bases between. A single record per CDR3 protein comes from TCRdb applying MiXCR to the 5' RACE reads. The sample yields 90,000 to 100,000 distinct CDR3 sequences, roughly a sixth seen once. V is TRBV30 and J is TRBJ1-2, with D unclear. The TCR was taken from a human donor in good health. Here the CDR3 DNA reads TGTGCCTGGAGCCCCGGAGGGAATGGCTACACCTTC. Translating gives CAWSPGGNGYTF. The variable domain in full, with the rest retrieved from reference TRBV30 and TRBJ1-2, is SQTIHQWPATLVQPVGSPLSLECTVEGTSNPNLYWYRQAAGRGLQLLFYSVGIGQISSEVPQNLSASRPQDRQFILSSKKLLLSDSGFYLCAWSPGGNGYTFGSGTRLTVV.